The 28 T cell receptor beta chains given below trace back to one sample, sequenced in a study of blood T cell repertoires in COVID-19. This table comes from immunoSEQ multiplex PCR, and its TCRdb copy is limited to in-frame clones, with some not included. The repertoire holds about 69,000 clones, around 79% seen once, with about 15% in the top ten. The sequencing input was peripheral blood. The receptors were gathered from a man aged 60-69 years with acute or convalescent COVID-19.

The rearrangement uses TRBV7-9 and TRBJ1-6, with D unresolved. The germline V gene has CDR1 SEHNR and CDR2 FQNEAQ (reference sequence). This CDR3 comprises 15 residues. The V gene lost 3 bases and the J gene lost 2 bases, with 8 bases spanning the gap. CDR3 in amino acids: CASSFQSAYNSPLHF. The CDR3, as DNA: TGTGCCAGCAGCTTTCAGAGCGCCTATAATTCACCCCTCCACTTT.

The chain joins TRBV18 to TRBJ2-3, with unresolved D. Per germline, CDR1 KGHSH and CDR2 LQKENI. V was shortened by 0 bases and J by 6 bases, with 10 bases between the two germline ends. The CDR3 extends over 14 amino acids. The CDR3 DNA reads as TGTGCCAGCTCACCACCCTGGTCTCGGGATACGCAGTATTTT. It is translated as CASSPPWSRDTQYF.

This clone turned up a few times. The V call is TRBV10-3, the J call TRBJ2-5; D is unclear. Germline CDR1 is ENHRY and CDR2 is SYGVKD. Trimming cost V 0 bases and J 1 base, with 9 bases left between them. This CDR3 spans 15 amino acids. Written as DNA, the CDR3 is TGTGCCATCAGTGAGTCGTTACTCGGCCAAGAGACCCAGTACTTC. It specifies CAISESLLGQETQYF.

The V call is TRBV18, the J call TRBJ1-2; 7 bases line up with TRBD1. Trimming at V came to 4 bases and at J to 4 bases, leaving 9 bases not matched to a gene. Germline CDR1 and CDR2: KGHSH and LQKENI. This CDR3 spans 15 amino acids. DNA of the CDR3: TGTGCCAGCTCACTCGGACAGGAAGGTCCCTATGGCTACACCTTC. The encoded protein is CASSLGQEGPYGYTF. The variable domain in full, with the rest retrieved from reference TRBV18 and TRBJ1-2, is NAGVMQNPRHLVRRRGQEARLRCSPMKGHSHVYWYRQLPEEGLKFMVYLQKENIIDESGMPKERFSAEFPKEGPSILRIQQVVRGDSAAYFCASSLGQEGPYGYTFGSGTRLTVV.

This chain connects TRBV7-6 to TRBJ1-1; D is undetermined. CDR1 and CDR2 (germline): SGHVS, FNYEAQ. This CDR3 contains 15 residues. The germline V and J ends were trimmed by 0 bases and 5 bases, with 13 bases remaining between them. The CDR3 spells CASSLAREFGTEAFF. The CDR3 DNA follows: TGTGCCAGCAGCTTAGCGCGGGAATTTGGGACTGAAGCTTTCTTT.

V is TRBV7-8 and J is TRBJ1-3, with D uncertain. V gave up 6 bases and J gave up 0 bases, with 18 bases separating them. Germline assignment: CDR1 SGHVS and CDR2 FQNEAQ. This CDR3 spans 17 amino acids. The CDR3 DNA reads TGTGCCAGCAGGCCATGGCAAGCGGGAGGCTCTGGAAACACCATATATTTT. Translated, it gives CASRPWQAGGSGNTIYF.

The chain recombines TRBV18 with TRBJ1-2; D is undetermined. This CDR3 has 15 amino acids. Germline assignment: CDR1 KGHSH and CDR2 LQKENI. V was trimmed by 4 bases and J by 4 bases, leaving 16 bases between them. In nucleotides, the CDR3 is TGTGCCAGCTCACTACTTGACATTGCCCTCTATGGCTACACCTTC. As protein: CASSLLDIALYGYTF.

This chain joins TRBV27 and TRBJ2-5; the match to TRBD1 covers 8 bases. CDR1 is MNHEY and CDR2 is SMNVEV in the germline V gene (reference sequence). The ends lost 1 base at V and 4 bases at J; junction bases unmatched: 17. The CDR3 sequence is 19 residues long. CDR3 protein: CASSLFSNGGQGNRETQYF. The CDR3 DNA sequence: TGTGCCAGCAGTTTATTTTCAAATGGTGGACAGGGTAATAGAGAGACCCAGTACTTC.

The V call is TRBV13, the J call TRBJ1-1; D is undetermined. Between the trimmed V and J ends, which lost 4 bases and 7 bases, there was a span of 16 bases. The CDR3 contains 14 residues. Germline CDR1 PRHDT, CDR2 FYEKMQ (reference sequence). The chain's CDR3 is CASSSSGLEGEAFF. CDR3 DNA: TGTGCCAGCAGCTCTTCCGGCCTGGAGGGTGAAGCTTTCTTT.

As concerns this clone: Mismatch with germline at one junction end may stem from a read error. The chain employs TRBV7-2 and TRBJ1-2; the D gene is possibly TRBD1 (6 bases). From germline, CDR1 is SGHTA and CDR2 FQGNSA. The length of the CDR3 is 15 residues. The CDR3 DNA reads as TGTGCCACCAGCCAGGAGGCAGGGGAATACTATGGCTACACCTTC. Amino acid sequence: CATSQEAGEYYGYTF.

The CDR3 coding sequence is TGTGCCAGTATCCCATGGGGCAGCTCTGGAAACACCATATATTTT. It translates to CASIPWGSSGNTIYF. This rearrangement joins TRBV19 to TRBJ1-3; the D gene is possibly TRBD1 (5 bases). Germline V lookup: CDR1 LNHDA, CDR2 SQIVND (reference sequence). Deletions cut 7 bases from V and 0 bases from J, with 13 bases between. There are 15 residues in the CDR3.

A few counts support this clone. V usage is TRBV20-1 and J usage is TRBJ2-5, with 11 bases aligning to TRBD1. The J segment lost 6 bases and the V segment lost 3 bases, leaving 9 bases of the junction unmatched. Germline CDR1 is DFQATT and CDR2 is SNEGSKA (reference sequence). The CDR3 sequence is 15 residues long. CDR3 residues: CSASSRDRGRKTQYF. CDR3 DNA sequence: TGCAGTGCTAGTAGCCGGGACAGGGGGAGGAAGACCCAGTACTTC.

The chain joins TRBV11-2 to TRBJ2-1, with 9 bases lining up with TRBD2. Looked up from germline, CDR1 is SGHAT and CDR2 is FQNNGV. The CDR3 extends over 13 amino acids. V lost 4 bases to trimming and J lost 6 bases; unmatched junction nucleotides: 1. CDR3 residues: CASSSGLANEQFF. The CDR3 DNA follows: TGTGCCAGCAGCTCGGGACTAGCCAATGAGCAGTTCTTC.

The rearrangement links TRBV10-3 to TRBJ1-2, with no clear D. V lost 0 bases and J lost 4, with 6 bases in between. Germline values: CDR1 ENHRY, CDR2 SYGVKD. This CDR3 spans 13 amino acids. The CDR3 region is CAISESRGYGYTF. The CDR3 nucleotides read TGTGCCATCAGTGAGTCCCGGGGCTATGGCTACACCTTC.

The chain combines TRBV15 with TRBJ2-2; no clear D gene. Trimming left V 3 bases short and J 0 bases short, with 5 bases between. CDR1 is LNHNV and CDR2 is YYDKDF in the germline V gene (reference sequence). The CDR3 is 14 amino acids. The CDR3 DNA sequence: TGTGCCACCAGCAGTTACACGAACACCGGGGAGCTGTTTTTT. It is translated as CATSSYTNTGELFF.

Ten or more counts support this clone. V and J are TRBV5-4 and TRBJ1-6; 7 nucleotides align to TRBD1. The CDR3 extends over 13 amino acids. The V gene end was trimmed by 5 bases and the J gene end by 7 bases; junction bases not matched to a gene: 3. Germline CDR1 and CDR2: SGHNT and YYREEE (reference sequence). As DNA, the CDR3 is TGTGCCAGCAGGCCCAGGGGGAATTCACCCCTCCACTTT. Its translation is CASRPRGNSPLHF.

This chain links TRBV6-5 with TRBJ1-5; 11 nucleotides align to TRBD1. There are 15 residues in the CDR3. From germline, CDR1 is MNHEY and CDR2 SVGAGI. J gave up 4 bases and V 5 bases, and 4 bases lay outside the gene matches. The DNA for the CDR3 is TGTGCCAGCAGTAACGGACAGGGGGCTAATCAGCCCCAGCATTTT. Translating gives CASSNGQGANQPQHF.

This clone occurred a few times. The chain joins TRBV24-1 to TRBJ1-2; 8 bases fit TRBD1. Germline-derived CDR1 and CDR2 are KGHDR and SFDVKD. Unmatched junction bases numbered 9, after V lost 5 bases and J lost 8 bases. The CDR3 extends over 14 amino acids. As DNA, the CDR3 is TGTGCCACCAGTGTATCAGGGGGCAATGGGGGCTACACCTTC. Translation gives CATSVSGGNGGYTF.

This chain connects TRBV5-1 to TRBJ2-1; 8 nucleotides align to TRBD2. Germline assignment: CDR1 SGHRS and CDR2 YFSETQ. The ends lost 10 bases at V and 0 bases at J; junction bases unmatched: 6. The CDR3 has 14 residues. The CDR3 region is CASGSGSSYNEQFF. The DNA of the CDR3 is TGCGCCTCTGGGAGCGGGAGCTCCTACAATGAGCAGTTCTTC.

The chain has TRBV19 and TRBJ1-1; 8 bases map to TRBD1. This CDR3 has 14 residues. V trimming: 9 bases; J trimming: 1 base; junction bases outside the gene matches: 7. The germline V gene has CDR1 LNHDA and CDR2 SQIVND (reference sequence). The CDR3 sequence is CASGTGGSNTEAFF. The CDR3 nucleotides read TGTGCCAGCGGGACAGGTGGGTCGAACACTGAAGCTTTCTTT.

V gene TRBV30 combines with J gene TRBJ1-5; D not certain. The CDR3 loop spans 16 amino acids. CDR1 GTSNPN and CDR2 SVGIG come from the germline V gene (reference sequence). Trimming cost V 0 bases and J 5 bases, with 17 bases left between them. This chain's CDR3 is CAWSVPGPYRDQPQHF. CDR3 sequence (DNA): TGTGCCTGGAGTGTACCCGGCCCATACAGAGATCAGCCCCAGCATTTT.

The CDR3 is CASRLGQGLTGELFF. In DNA, the CDR3 is TGTGCCAGCAGACTAGGCCAGGGACTCACCGGGGAGCTGTTTTTT. The V call is TRBV7-2, the J call TRBJ2-2, with a possible D match to TRBD2 (6 bases). The CDR3 runs 15 residues. Germline lookup yields CDR1 SGHTA and CDR2 FQGNSA. Trimming cost V 6 bases and J 4 bases, with 15 bases left between them.

This clone has just one count. CDR3 region: CASSFGGIGLGYTF. Here the CDR3 DNA reads TGTGCCAGCAGTTTCGGGGGGATCGGGCTCGGCTACACCTTC. The chain recombines TRBV28 with TRBJ1-2; D is possibly TRBD1 (5 bases). Germline loops: CDR1 MDHEN, CDR2 SYDVKM. V shed 3 bases and J shed 8 bases, with 16 bases lying between them. The CDR3 is made up of 14 amino acids.

The rearrangement joins TRBV19 to TRBJ2-5; no reliable D call. V was clipped by 1 base and J by 5 bases, with 14 bases between them. The CDR3 contains 15 residues. The germline CDR1 and CDR2 sequences are LNHDA and SQIVND (reference sequence). The CDR3 loop is CASSIVVHPRETQYF. As DNA, the CDR3 is TGTGCCAGTAGTATAGTTGTCCACCCGCGGGAGACCCAGTACTTC.

This clone appeared once. The V gene is TRBV7-2, the J gene TRBJ2-3, with D maybe TRBD1 (6 bases). The CDR3 covers 15 residues. Germline lookup yields CDR1 SGHTA and CDR2 FQGNSA. Deletions cut 8 bases from V and 7 bases from J, with 22 bases between. For the CDR3, the DNA is TGTGCCAGCCTAGCAGGGGCGGTACCCACGAATACGCAGTATTTT. Its translation: CASLAGAVPTNTQYF.

This sequence joins TRBV7-2 and TRBJ1-5, with D perhaps TRBD1 (5 bases). The CDR3 is 13 residues long. V gave up 1 base and J gave up 5 bases, with 6 bases separating them. Germline CDR1 is SGHTA and CDR2 is FQGNSA. The CDR3 DNA follows: TGTGCCAGCAGCTTAGAGGGGTATCAGCCCCAGCATTTT. Translating gives CASSLEGYQPQHF.

The V call is TRBV5-1, the J call TRBJ2-1; TRBD1 agrees at 9 bases. V was clipped by 2 bases and J by 6 bases; unmatched bases: 9. Germline V CDR1 and CDR2: SGHRS, YFSETQ. The CDR3 length is 16 residues. In DNA form, the CDR3 reads TGCGCCAGCAGCTTAGGAGGGGACAGGGTTCTCAATGAGCAGTTCTTC. Its translation: CASSLGGDRVLNEQFF.

The CDR3 protein is CASSYSGAGTEAFF. Written as DNA, the CDR3 is TGTGCCAGCAGTTACTCGGGTGCAGGCACTGAAGCTTTCTTT. The chain carries TRBV6-5 and TRBJ1-1; no clear D. The V and J ends lost 0 bases and 4 bases respectively, with 9 bases between them. Looked up from germline, CDR1 is MNHEY and CDR2 is SVGAGI. This CDR3 region has 14 residues.